These 28 T cell receptor beta chains share one sample of origin, sequenced in a study of blood T cell repertoires in COVID-19. Repertoires were generated with immunoSEQ multiplex PCR, while TCRdb's copy carries only in-frame clones and drops some. The sample lists some 53,000 clones, about 90% occurring once. The sample comprised peripheral blood. The receptors were sampled from a human donor with active COVID-19. The donor label of this sample is uncertain.

The chain couples TRBV6-5 to TRBJ2-2; D is ambiguous. Trimming removed 7 bases at V and 0 bases at J, with 12 bases between. The CDR3 length is 15 residues. The germline gives CDR1 MNHEY, CDR2 SVGAGI. The CDR3 DNA sequence: TGTGCCAGCAACCGCGAGGTTTCGAACACCGGGGAGCTGTTTTTT. This codes for CASNREVSNTGELFF.

The chain combines TRBV6-6 with TRBJ2-7; TRBD2 matches at 12 bases. Looked up from germline, CDR1 is MNHNY and CDR2 is SVGAGI (reference sequence). The CDR3 is 14 residues long. V gave up 6 bases and J gave up 5 bases; unmatched junction bases: 5. Here the CDR3 reads CASRSSGGAHEQYF. CDR3 bases: TGTGCCAGCAGATCTAGCGGGGGGGCCCACGAGCAGTACTTC.

In its sample, this clone was seen a few times. In DNA form, the CDR3 reads TGTGCCAGCTCACCACCTAATGGAAACACCATATATTTT. The encoded protein is CASSPPNGNTIYF. V usage is TRBV18 and J usage is TRBJ1-3; D unresolved. Germline lookup yields CDR1 KGHSH and CDR2 LQKENI. Trimming left V 0 bases short and J 3 bases short, with 3 bases between. The CDR3 totals 13 residues.

This clone was counted once. The chain couples TRBV12-3 or TRBV12-4 to TRBJ1-2; D is unresolved. The CDR3 runs 13 residues. The V end was cut by 3 bases, the J end by 3 bases, with 8 bases between. The CDR3 reads CASSFRWYYGYTF. Written as DNA, the CDR3 is TGTGCCAGCAGTTTCCGGTGGTACTATGGCTACACCTTC.

Comment on this clone: The junction shows a germline mismatch at one end, possibly a read error. This chain joins TRBV7-9 and TRBJ2-2, with TRBD1 matching over 7 bases. There are 18 residues in the CDR3. Per germline, CDR1 SEHNR and CDR2 FQNEAQ (reference sequence). The chain's CDR3 is CASTLQGPNPLNTGELFF. The DNA for the CDR3 is TGTGCCAGCACCTTACAGGGGCCGAACCCCCTAAACACCGGGGAGCTGTTTTTT. Complete variable domain (other parts from reference TRBV7-9 and TRBJ2-2): DTGVSQNPRHKITKRGQNVTFRCDPISEHNRLYWYRQTLGQGPEFLTYFQNEAQLEKSRLLSDRFSAERPKGSFSTLEIQRTEQGDSAMYLCASTLQGPNPLNTGELFFGEGSRLTVL.

The sample holds a few counts of this clone. This sequence joins TRBV28 and TRBJ2-2, with 7 positions matching TRBD1. This CDR3 contains 15 residues. Unmatched junction bases numbered 6, after V lost 6 bases and J lost 2 bases. Germline CDR1 and CDR2: MDHEN and SYDVKM. The DNA for the CDR3 is TGTGCCAGCAGGCCACAGGGGCGCAACACCGGGGAGCTGTTTTTT. It encodes CASRPQGRNTGELFF.

V gene TRBV5-3 combines with J gene TRBJ1-5, with 7 bases that match TRBD1. TRBV5-3 carries the ORF label, with uncertain function. J gave up 0 bases and V 5 bases, and 8 bases lay outside the gene matches. The CDR3 runs to 16 residues. The CDR3 nucleotides read TGTGCCAGAAGATCTGACAGGGTCCATAGCAATCAGCCCCAGCATTTT. Its translation is CARRSDRVHSNQPQHF.

A single count supports this clone. The genes are TRBV29-1 and TRBJ2-7, with TRBD1 as a possible D gene (5 bases). The CDR3 runs 15 residues. CDR1 SQVTM and CDR2 ANQGSEA come from the germline V gene. Trimming took 5 bases from V and 5 from J, leaving 22 bases between them. This chain's CDR3 is CSVRWSGRAADEQYF. The CDR3 DNA follows: TGCAGCGTTAGGTGGTCGGGCAGGGCTGCCGACGAGCAGTACTTC.

This rearrangement joins TRBV5-1 to TRBJ1-1; a weak D match, TRBD1 (5 bases). CDR1 is SGHRS, CDR2 YFSETQ, per germline. The ends were cut back, 4 bases at V and 0 bases at J, with 10 bases in the middle. The CDR3 loop spans 14 amino acids. CDR3 bases: TGCGCCAGCAGCCCAGAAGGGGTGAACACTGAAGCTTTCTTT. Protein product: CASSPEGVNTEAFF.

CDR3 nucleotides: TGTGCCAGCAGCGCGACAGCGGGTGGCTCCTACGAGCAGTACTTC. Protein sequence: CASSATAGGSYEQYF. The V gene is TRBV9, the J gene TRBJ2-7, with a weak D call TRBD2 (6 bases). CDR3 length: 15 residues. Germline CDR1 reads SGDLS; CDR2 reads YYNGEE. V lost 3 bases to trimming and J lost 0 bases, with 13 bases between them.

This sequence joins TRBV6-4 and TRBJ1-5; 7 nucleotides match TRBD1. There are 16 residues in the CDR3. The V segment lost 4 bases and the J segment 3 bases; nucleotides outside the gene matches: 9. CDR1 is MRHNA and CDR2 is SNTAGT in the germline V gene. The CDR3 DNA follows: TGTGCCAGCAGTGGAGGACAGGTAGAGAACAATCAGCCCCAGCATTTT. It translates to CASSGGQVENNQPQHF.

This clone was observed a single time. CDR3 nucleotides: TGTGCCAGCAGCCCGACAGGAGGAAATCAGCCCCAGCATTTT. It specifies CASSPTGGNQPQHF. The chain has TRBV7-8 and TRBJ1-5; tentative D call: TRBD1 (6 bases). The germline CDR1 and CDR2 sequences are SGHVS and FQNEAQ. Trimming stripped 5 bases from V and 4 bases from J, with 12 bases between. CDR3 length: 14 amino acids.

This chain connects TRBV6-5 to TRBJ1-4; 9 nucleotides align to TRBD1. CDR1 and CDR2 from the germline V gene are MNHEY and SVGAGI. The junction had 3 bases not matched to a gene; V was cut back by 5 bases and J by 5 bases. The CDR3 consists of 14 residues. The CDR3 sequence is CASSIDRGNEKLFF. The DNA for the CDR3 is TGTGCCAGCAGTATCGACAGGGGGAATGAAAAACTGTTTTTT.

V is TRBV7-8 and J is TRBJ2-5; 11 bases are shared with TRBD1. Trimming at V came to 4 bases and at J to 6 bases, leaving 13 bases not matched to a gene. CDR3 length: 17 amino acids. Germline V lookup: CDR1 SGHVS, CDR2 FQNEAQ. CDR3 coding DNA: TGTGCCAGCAGCTCGACAAAGGACAGGGGGCGGCGAAAGACCCAGTACTTC. It translates to CASSSTKDRGRRKTQYF.

Points on this clone: Other DNA sequences of this sample code for an identical CDR3. The CDR3: CASSPGLAGGDTQYF. The CDR3 region has the DNA TGTGCCAGCAGCCCGGGACTAGCGGGGGGAGATACGCAGTATTTT. V gene TRBV5-4 combines with J gene TRBJ2-3; 15 bases line up with TRBD2. V shed 4 bases and J 5 bases; nucleotides not matched to a gene: 2. CDR3 length equals 15 residues. The germline gives CDR1 SGHNT, CDR2 YYREEE (reference sequence).

In DNA form, the CDR3 reads TGTGCCAGCAGCTTCAAGCCCCTCTCCGGGGGGGCCTTCCACGAGCAGTACTTC. Its translation is CASSFKPLSGGAFHEQYF. This chain joins TRBV7-2 and TRBJ2-7; TRBD2 matches 8 bases. The germline CDR1 and CDR2 sequences are SGHTA and FQGNSA. V lost 3 bases to trimming and J lost 5 bases; unmatched junction nucleotides: 18. The CDR3 runs to 18 residues.

The chain joins TRBV7-2 to TRBJ1-4; 7 bases align to TRBD1. The CDR3 runs 16 residues. The V and J ends lost 1 base and 1 base, in that order; junction bases with no gene match: 3. The germline V gene encodes CDR1 SGHTA and CDR2 FQGNSA. The CDR3 loop is CASSLGTGLTNEKLFF. The CDR3 coding sequence is TGTGCCAGCAGCTTAGGGACAGGATTAACTAATGAAAAACTGTTTTTT. Drawing the rest from reference TRBV7-2 and TRBJ1-4, the complete variable domain is GAGVSQSPSNKVTEKGKDVELRCDPISGHTALYWYRQSLGQGLEFLIYFQGNSAPDKSGLPSDRFSAERTGGSVSTLTIQRTQQEDSAVYLCASSLGTGLTNEKLFFGSGTQLSVL.

The chain links TRBV18 to TRBJ1-5; 10 bases line up with TRBD1. Germline V gene data show CDR1 as KGHSH and CDR2 as LQKENI. Trimming took 4 bases from V and 6 from J; bases not matched to a gene: 6. The CDR3 is 15 residues long. CDR3 region: CASSRDRGLSQPQHF. DNA for the CDR3: TGTGCCAGCTCACGGGACAGGGGATTATCTCAGCCCCAGCATTTT.

The chain employs TRBV7-6 and TRBJ1-6; D is ambiguous. The germline CDR1 and CDR2 sequences are SGHVS and FNYEAQ. CDR3 length: 16 amino acids. V shed 1 base and J shed 8 bases, with 15 bases lying between them. The CDR3 sequence is CASSLGTGSVHSPLHF. The CDR3 DNA follows: TGTGCCAGCAGCTTAGGGACGGGAAGCGTCCATTCACCCCTCCACTTT.

The genes are TRBV7-6 and TRBJ2-2; possible D gene TRBD1, 7 bases. Trimming cost V 0 bases and J 4 bases, with 9 bases left between them. The CDR3 is 15 amino acids. Germline V gene lookup returns CDR1 SGHVS and CDR2 FNYEAQ. In nucleotides, the CDR3 is TGTGCCAGCAGCTTAGCCCAGGGGGGCACCGGGGAGCTGTTTTTT. Translating it yields CASSLAQGGTGELFF.

The V call is TRBV5-6, the J call TRBJ1-1; D might be TRBD1 (5 bases). The germline V gene has CDR1 SGHDT and CDR2 YYEEEE. V dropped 6 bases and J dropped 2 bases, with 20 bases sitting between them. CDR3 length equals 16 residues. CDR3 region: CASNFRDYRENTEAFF. CDR3 sequence (DNA): TGTGCCAGCAATTTCAGGGACTACAGAGAAAACACTGAAGCTTTCTTT. Based on the CDR3 plus reference TRBV5-6 and TRBJ1-1, the full variable domain is DAGVTQSPTHLIKTRGQQVTLRCSPKSGHDTVSWYQQALGQGPQFIFQYYEEEERQRGNFPDRFSGHQFPNYSSELNVNALLLGDSALYLCASNFRDYRENTEAFFGQGTRLTVV.

The J gene is TRBJ1-1, the V gene TRBV5-1; D not resolved. Trimming left V 1 base short and J 0 bases short, with 4 bases between. Germline V gene lookup returns CDR1 SGHRS and CDR2 YFSETQ. The CDR3 is 13 residues long. This CDR3 reads CASSLSLNTEAFF. As DNA, the CDR3 is TGCGCCAGCAGCTTGTCTCTGAACACTGAAGCTTTCTTT.

The rearrangement uses TRBV6-5 and TRBJ2-7; D possibly corresponds to TRBD1 (5 bases). Per germline, CDR1 MNHEY and CDR2 SVGAGI. This CDR3 comprises 13 residues. Trimming removed 5 bases at V and 2 bases at J, with 10 bases between. CDR3 protein: CASSRAGTYEQYF. CDR3 DNA sequence: TGTGCCAGCAGTCGTGCAGGGACCTACGAGCAGTACTTC.

This chain connects TRBV7-9 to TRBJ1-5, with D maybe TRBD1 (6 bases). CDR3 size: 17 residues. Trimming removed 3 bases at V and 1 base at J, with 16 bases between. In germline, CDR1 is SEHNR, CDR2 FQNEAQ (reference sequence). The CDR3 loop is CASSLSRGTWSNQPQHF. CDR3 nucleotides: TGTGCCAGCAGCTTGTCCAGGGGCACGTGGAGCAATCAGCCCCAGCATTTT.

This sequence joins TRBV18 and TRBJ2-3; possible D gene TRBD2, 6 bases. The V end was cut by 3 bases, the J end by 0 bases, with 10 bases between. The CDR3 consists of 15 residues. The germline CDR1 and CDR2 sequences are KGHSH and LQKENI. CDR3 region: CASSPPRGSTDTQYF. The CDR3 DNA follows: TGTGCCAGCTCACCTCCACGGGGGAGCACAGATACGCAGTATTTT.

In this sample, this clone turned up once. The chain combines TRBV4-3 with TRBJ1-3, with 7 nucleotides matching TRBD1. The CDR3 is made up of 18 amino acids. With V trimmed by 1 base and J by 0 bases, 9 bases remained unmatched. Germline V gene lookup returns CDR1 LGHNA and CDR2 YSLEER. The CDR3 coding sequence is TGCGCCAGCAGCCAAGGGAACCCCGCAGGGGGCTCTGGAAACACCATATATTTT. This encodes CASSQGNPAGGSGNTIYF.

The chain links TRBV9 to TRBJ1-1; 8 nucleotides line up with TRBD1. This CDR3 has 18 residues. J gave up 1 base and V 0 bases, and 11 bases lay outside the gene matches. Germline V gives CDR1 SGDLS, CDR2 YYNGEE. CDR3 bases: TGTGCCAGCAGCGTAGGGGACAGGCCCGGACCCGAGAACACTGAAGCTTTCTTT. Its protein product is CASSVGDRPGPENTEAFF.

In this sample, this clone turned up once. The CDR3 sequence: CASSEDFGTGLSGRGREQFF. The CDR3 region has the DNA TGTGCCAGCAGTGAAGATTTTGGGACAGGGCTTTCGGGGAGAGGACGCGAGCAGTTCTTC. J is TRBJ2-1 and V is TRBV6-1; 9 positions match TRBD1. The CDR3 loop spans 20 amino acids. Trimming at V came to 1 base and at J to 10 bases, leaving 23 bases not matched to a gene. Germline CDR1 is MNHNS and CDR2 is SASEGT.